The clone carrying this T cell receptor (beta chain) appeared many times. Germline V lookup: CDR1 SGHRS, CDR2 YFSETQ. V dropped 0 bases and J dropped 5; count of bases not matched to a gene: 9. The CDR3 runs 16 residues. The authors prepared the TCRbeta library with unique molecular identifiers. TCRdb fed the PCR reads into MiXCR, producing one record per CDR3 protein. There are approximately 240,000 distinct CDR3 sequences in the sample; about 8.8% occur only once, and about 5% lies in the top ten. This entry is derived from a study of T-cell reconstitution after alpha-beta-depleted transplantation in children.

The specimen comprised PBMCs from the stem cell graft donor, sampled from the stem cell graft. This TCR was sampled from a human donor who donated a stem cell graft to a child with SCID. The rearrangement links TRBV5-1 to TRBJ2-5; 8 bases are a match to TRBD1. CDR3 in amino acids: CASSLGGQASWETQYF. In nucleotides, the CDR3 is TGCGCCAGCAGCTTGGGGGGACAGGCCTCGTGGGAGACCCAGTACTTC.